This record concerns one TCR beta chain sequence. The antigen it binds to is not known. No base qualities exist here, and no much larger clone lies one base off it. A single peripheral blood draw of approximately 0.11 L on average was collected from each donor into heparinised tubes. A BD FACSAria II and a panel including CD45RO, CCR7, CD25, CD127, CD95 and CD27 were used to sort naive, central memory, regulatory and stem cell-like memory CD4+ T cells. All sorted populations exceeded 95% purity. PBMCs were separated immediately by Lymphoprep density gradient centrifugation and were stained directly, without being cultured. So that batch effects would be minimized, each experiment stained and sorted samples in pairs, pairing one healthy donor with one patient. The record originates from a study of beta chain features in type 1 diabetes (dated by TCRdb to between 2017 and 2018). At the level of the whole study: Patients and healthy donors did not differ in mean age, gender distribution, total cell number or subset yield. Naive and central memory subsets were obtained from all 30 or so donors, but regulatory and stem cell-like memory subsets were isolated from only 8 patients and roughly 8 healthy donors. In the study, recently diagnosed type 1 diabetes patients and matched healthy donors were compared on the TCRB repertoires of their sorted circulating CD4+ T cell subsets. Across all samples, about 110 million sorted cells were examined, and cell number per subset correlated strongly with RNA yield. Broader findings and caveats from the paper: Type 1 diabetes patients showed a moderate but significant shortening of TCRB CDR3 length in all four CD4+ subsets. Naive, central memory and regulatory TCRB repertoires appeared more similar among patients than among healthy donors. Shorter templates might be favored by PCR, yet because patient and control samples were amplified and corrected together, any such skew would affect both groups equally. At VDJ recombination sites, patients with type 1 diabetes made fewer insertions and deleted more nucleotides, a pattern implying thymic rearrangement abnormalities. Because small numbers of individuals were included in the HLA sub-analyses, any influence of HLA type on TCRB rearrangement was left unresolved. Because cDNA was sequenced instead of genomic DNA, activated cells with high expression could be over-represented, although the groups did not differ in activation or CD3 levels.

All of the isolated RNA was reverse transcribed with the High Capacity cDNA Reverse Transcription Kit, so expressed TCRB transcripts were sequenced. Deep immunoSEQ sequencing was performed on naive, central memory and regulatory T cell samples, with an average of around 3.5 million total reads per sample. After sorted cells were lysed in RLT buffer, RNA was extracted with DNase-treated RNeasy Micro or Mini kits, with the choice depending on cell number. Each cell subset was processed separately to prevent cross-contamination, with patient and healthy donor samples processed together. TCRB sequences were amplified from cDNA with the immunoSEQ multiplex PCR, producing 87-bp fragments spanning the CDR3 region. The amplicons were sequenced using the Illumina HiSeq platform. The study's own analysis went as follows. PCR bias was computationally corrected using synthetic template baselines, reads within Hamming distance 2 were collapsed, and singletons that could not be merged were discarded. Reads were aligned to IMGT to assign V, D and J genes, CDR3 length, and insertions or deletions at six rearrangement sites. Within each subset, clonotype counts were normalized to sorted cell number, after which true diversity and Gini coefficients were computed with the tcR R package. Repertoire sharing was quantified using the overlap coefficient calculated on TCRB nucleotide sequences. Out-of-frame TCRB sequences from naive cells were analyzed to stand in for the pre-selection repertoire. The table was pulled from immuneACCESS by TCRdb, which kept in-frame rearrangements only. Such tables lose some clones; where checked, under half of the loss comes from unresolved V genes, and the rest has no known cause. Clone size and the V and J calls come from that table; the DNA yielded D and trimming. The sample table lists hundreds of thousands of clones, about 17% of them with a count of one. Jointly, the top ten make up about 0.02% of the sample.

This sequence was found in a woman younger than 35 in good health. Sequenced: naive CD4+ T cells from blood. This specimen's cell subset or site label, interpreted: true naive CD4+ T cells.

The bases are TGTGCCAGCAGCTTAGAGTTTCGGGACTACGAGCAGTACTTC. This is translated as CASSLEFRDYEQYF. The chain is encoded by TRBV7-2 joined to TRBJ2-5, and the D gene may be TRBD2, 5 bases matching. The J call could be wrong; TRBJ2-7 is a better fit for the DNA end. Spanning cysteine to phenylalanine, the CDR3 consists of 14 amino acids. Of the read, only the CDR3 DNA is kept; its 42 bases are in frame from base 1. For CDR1 and CDR2, the germline V gene lists SGHTA and FQGNSA.